These T cell receptor beta chains were read from a single sample in a study of Graves' ophthalmopathy and Graves' hyperthyroidism. One entry per CDR3 protein, called by TCRdb with MiXCR from the multiplex PCR reads. The table has roughly 170,000 distinct CDR3 sequences, 35% to 50% seen once; the top ten hold around 9.3%. Source material: peripheral blood. The receptors shown here come from a young man with Graves' ophthalmopathy. Both conserved end residues are part of each CDR3. A D gene is named only where the DNA matches it firmly. Where a row states a size, it is once, few, many or the class of an expanded clone; other rows omit it.

>14|TRBD1|-|TRBV6-2/TRBV6-3|TRBJ2-7
TGTGCCAGCAGTTCCTCCGGGACAGGGTTCGAGCAGTACTTC
CASSSSGTGFEQYF
>18|-|-|TRBV18|TRBJ1-3
TGTGCCAGCTCACGCACCGGGACCGGGACTCACACTGGAAACACCATATATTTT
CASSRTGTGTHTGNTIYF
>12|-|-|TRBV12-3/TRBV12-4|TRBJ2-7
TGTGCCAGCAGTTTCGAGGTATACGAGCAGTACTTC
CASSFEVYEQYF
>11|-|many|TRBV29-1|TRBJ1-1
TGCAGCGTTATAATGAACACTGAAGCTTTCTTT
CSVIMNTEAFF
>15|-|many|TRBV20-1|TRBJ2-7
TGCAGTGCTAGAGATTTGGGTGGGAGCGACTACGAGCAGTACTTC
CSARDLGGSDYEQYF
>19|-|many|TRBV16|TRBJ1-1
TGTGCCAGCAGCCAACCCCTTCAGATACCAACAGGGTGGAGGACTGAAGCTTTCTTT
CASSQPLQIPTGWRTEAFF
>13|-|few|TRBV24-1|TRBJ1-2
TGTGCCACCAGTGATCCTAGGCAGGATGGCTACACCTTC
CATSDPRQDGYTF
>14|-|-|TRBV27|TRBJ2-7
TGTGCCAGCAGTTTAACGGCTGGTCCCTACGAGCAGTACTTC
CASSLTAGPYEQYF
>14|-|many|TRBV7-8|TRBJ2-7
TGTGCCAGCAGCTCTATGGGACCGACCTACGAGCAGTACTTC
CASSSMGPTYEQYF
>16|TRBD1|-|TRBV6-5|TRBJ1-5
TGTGCCAGCAGTTTTTACAGGGGGCGCAGCAATCAGCCCCAGCATTTT
CASSFYRGRSNQPQHF
>13|-|-|TRBV24-1|TRBJ2-5
TGTGCCACTTCCCGGTCGGCTGGGGAGACCCAGTACTTC
CATSRSAGETQYF
>13|TRBD1|many|TRBV27|TRBJ2-5
TGTGCCAGCAGTTGGGACAGGGAAGAGACCCAGTACTTC
CASSWDREETQYF
>14|-|many|TRBV6-1|TRBJ1-2
TGTGCCAGCAGTGGCCCGGGGGGGAAGAGTGGCTACACCTTC
CASSGPGGKSGYTF
>12|TRBD1|many|TRBV29-1|TRBJ1-2
TGCAGCGGCGTACAGGGGAAAGGGGGCTACACCTTC
CSGVQGKGGYTF
>16|-|once|TRBV19|TRBJ1-5
TGTGCCAGCCGGACCCCCCCAGGCAATAGCAATCAGCCCCAGCATTTT
CASRTPPGNSNQPQHF
>14|-|many|TRBV12-3/TRBV12-4|TRBJ2-5
TGTGCCAGCAGTTCCCTCGGGGCCCAAGAGACCCAGTACTTC
CASSSLGAQETQYF
>15|-|many|TRBV28|TRBJ1-5
TGTGCCAGCAGCTCTGAGAGTGGATACAATCAGCCCCAGCATTTT
CASSSESGYNQPQHF
>12|-|-|TRBV28|TRBJ1-1
TGTGCCAGCAGCATCTTAGACAGGGAAGCTTTCTTT
CASSILDREAFF
>15|-|-|TRBV7-8|TRBJ1-5
TGTGCCAGCAGCTTAGAAGGGACCTACAATCAGCCCCAGCATTTT
CASSLEGTYNQPQHF
>14|-|-|TRBV6-5|TRBJ2-2
TGTGCCAGCAGTTACGGCGCGTCTGCCGGGGAGCTGTTTTTT
CASSYGASAGELFF
>13|-|-|TRBV11-2|TRBJ1-3
TGTGCCAACTCAGACAGGTCCGGAAACACCATATATTTT
CANSDRSGNTIYF
>18|TRBD2|many|TRBV24-1|TRBJ2-2
TGTGCCACCAGTGCGCTAGCGGGCCCCCTTATCGATACCGGGGAGCTGTTTTTT
CATSALAGPLIDTGELFF
>15|TRBD1|many|TRBV28|TRBJ2-7
TGTGCCAGCAGCCCAAGGACAGGGGCCCCCTACGAGCAGTACTTC
CASSPRTGAPYEQYF
>15|-|many|TRBV19|TRBJ2-7
TGTGCCAGTAGTATAAGGGCAGGAGGTACCTACGAGCAGTACTTC
CASSIRAGGTYEQYF
>13|-|many|TRBV20-1|TRBJ1-3
TGCAGTGCTCCCAGGGACCGTGGAAACACCATATATTTT
CSAPRDRGNTIYF
>15|TRBD1|many|TRBV7-2|TRBJ2-5
TGTGCCAGCAGCTACGTGGGGACAGGGGTTGAGACCCAGTACTTC
CASSYVGTGVETQYF
>14|TRBD1|-|TRBV20-1|TRBJ2-5
TGCAGTGCGCCCGGGACAGCCTTTCAAGAGACCCAGTACTTC
CSAPGTAFQETQYF
>16|-|many|TRBV27|TRBJ2-3
TGTGCCAGCAGGCCCCTCGTGGGGGCGTTCGGAGATACGCAGTATTTT
CASRPLVGAFGDTQYF
>14|TRBD1|many|TRBV12-3/TRBV12-4|TRBJ1-5
TGTGCCAGCAGTGGGGACAGGGGTAATCAGCCCCAGCATTTT
CASSGDRGNQPQHF
>13|-|many|TRBV30|TRBJ1-2
TGTGCCTGGAGAAGGGATCCTAACTATGGCTACACCTTC
CAWRRDPNYGYTF
>15|-|once|TRBV6-1|TRBJ1-1
TGTGCCAGCAGTGTCACCGGGACATCGAACACTGAAGCTTTCTTT
CASSVTGTSNTEAFF
>14|-|many|TRBV12-3/TRBV12-4|TRBJ1-2
TGTGCCAGCAGTGGGGCCGAGGGGAATTATGGCTACACCTTC
CASSGAEGNYGYTF
>14|-|many|TRBV6-1|TRBJ2-2
TGTGCCAGCAGTGAAGTGGATGGTGCCGGGGAGCTGTTTTTT
CASSEVDGAGELFF
>18|TRBD1|many|TRBV6-5|TRBJ1-2
TGTGCCAGCAGTTACGGAGCGACAGGGGGCCCCAGATACTATGGCTACACCTTC
CASSYGATGGPRYYGYTF
>16|-|many|TRBV13|TRBJ1-1
TGTGCCAGCAGCTTAAGGTCATGGACGGCGAACACTGAAGCTTTCTTT
CASSLRSWTANTEAFF
>15|TRBD1|once|TRBV6-5|TRBJ2-2
TGTGCCAGCAGTTACTCGGGACAGGGGGTCCGGGAGCTGTTTTTT
CASSYSGQGVRELFF
>12|-|few|TRBV12-3/TRBV12-4|TRBJ2-7
TGTGCCAGCAGTCGGTCCTCGGGCGAGCAGTACTTC
CASSRSSGEQYF
>14|-|-|TRBV15|TRBJ1-1
TGTGCCACCAGCAGAGTCTCCAGGGCCACTGAAGCTTTCTTT
CATSRVSRATEAFF
>14|TRBD1|-|TRBV6-2/TRBV6-3|TRBJ2-5
TGTGCCAGCAGTTTGACAGGGCCTGGGGAGACCCAGTACTTC
CASSLTGPGETQYF
>14|TRBD1|many|TRBV7-2|TRBJ1-1
TGTGCCAGCAGCGAACAGGGGGCGCTTCCTGAAGCTTTCTTT
CASSEQGALPEAFF
>15|TRBD2|many|TRBV6-1|TRBJ2-7
TGTGCCAGCAGACTAAGCGGGAGGAGCTCCTACGAGCAGTACTTC
CASRLSGRSSYEQYF
>13|-|many|TRBV30|TRBJ2-5
TGTGCCTGGAGCTACCAGGGGCCCAAGACCCAGTACTTC
CAWSYQGPKTQYF
>15|-|-|TRBV27|TRBJ1-2
TGTGCCAGCAGTTCCTGGGCCATAGCTAACTATGGCTACACCTTC
CASSSWAIANYGYTF
>15|TRBD2|many|TRBV6-2/TRBV6-3|TRBJ2-5
TGTGCCAGCCCTCCGGGAGGGCCTAGAGAAGAGACCCAGTACTTC
CASPPGGPREETQYF
>13|TRBD1|many|TRBV13|TRBJ1-2
TGTGCCAGCAGCGAGGACAGGTTCTATGGCTACACCTTC
CASSEDRFYGYTF
>17|-|-|TRBV6-5|TRBJ2-7
TGTGCCAGCAGTTACTCCCCCTCCCCAGGGAGGTCCTACGAGCAGTACTTC
CASSYSPSPGRSYEQYF
>15|-|many|TRBV6-1|TRBJ1-2
TGTGCCAGCAGGAGAACGGGACCGCATAACTATGGCTACACCTTC
CASRRTGPHNYGYTF